The following is a T cell receptor (beta chain) sequence with its context. This entry belongs to a study of blood T cell repertoires in COVID-19. Study context: Some COVID-19 samples were acute and others convalescent; all came from the United States, Italy and Spain. The analysed material was cDNA or gDNA that came from T cells, B-cell-depleted T cells, or PBMCs.

The CDR3 covers 11 residues. The germline V gene has CDR1 DFQATT and CDR2 SNEGSKA (reference sequence). Authors' methods: Reference gene primer amplification yielded estimated nucleated cell counts. Assay used: immunoSEQ multiplex PCR; TCRdb lists only in-frame clones, some missing. Clone size and V and J calls were adopted from that table, with D and trimming inferred from the DNA. The sample includes about 95,000 clones, 89% of them seen just once. V is TRBV20-1 and J is TRBJ2-1, with 8 bases identical to TRBD2. The sample taken for sequencing was peripheral blood. This clonotype originated in a woman in her 70s with acute or convalescent COVID-19. The CDR3 sequence is CSGGGYNEQFF. Here the CDR3 DNA reads TGCAGCGGGGGGGGCTACAATGAGCAGTTCTTC.